This T cell receptor beta chain was found in a study of blood T cell repertoires in COVID-19. Measured with immunoSEQ multiplex PCR; TCRdb has only the in-frame clones, and not every one. The top ten clones hold 5% of a sample with 300,000 to 400,000 clones, over 80% of them seen once. The germline gives CDR1 MDHEN, CDR2 SYDVKM. The CDR3 length is 15 residues. Unmatched junction bases numbered 11, after V lost 6 bases and J lost 8 bases. The specimen was PBMCs or T cells enriched from blood (not recorded which). J is TRBJ2-1 and V is TRBV28, with 9 bases matching TRBD2. This clonotype was obtained from a man younger than 45 who had recovered from COVID-19. The CDR3 loop is CASSIAGAVGYEQFF. In nucleotides, the CDR3 is TGTGCCAGCAGCATAGCGGGGGCCGTTGGGTATGAGCAGTTCTTC.